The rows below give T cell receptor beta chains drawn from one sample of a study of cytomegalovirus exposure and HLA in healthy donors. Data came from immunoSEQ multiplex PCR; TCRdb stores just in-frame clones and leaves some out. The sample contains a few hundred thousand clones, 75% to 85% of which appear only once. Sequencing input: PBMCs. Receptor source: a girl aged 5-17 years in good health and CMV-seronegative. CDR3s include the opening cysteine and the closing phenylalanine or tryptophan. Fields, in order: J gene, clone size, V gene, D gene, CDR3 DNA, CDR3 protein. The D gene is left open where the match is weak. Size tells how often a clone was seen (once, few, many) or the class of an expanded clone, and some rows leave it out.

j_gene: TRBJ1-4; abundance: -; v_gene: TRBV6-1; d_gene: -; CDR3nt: TGTGCCAGCAGTGAATATTGGGCCCTTAATGAAAAACTGTTTTTT; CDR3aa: CASSEYWALNEKLFF
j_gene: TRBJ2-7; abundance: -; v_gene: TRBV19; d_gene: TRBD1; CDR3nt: TGTGCCAGTAGTAAGGGACAGGGGGCCGTCTACGAGCAGTACTTC; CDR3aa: CASSKGQGAVYEQYF
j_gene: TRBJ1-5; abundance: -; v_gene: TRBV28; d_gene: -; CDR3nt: TGTGCCAGCAGTTCCGTGGAGCATGTGGTGGGTCAGCCCCAGCATTTT; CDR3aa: CASSSVEHVVGQPQHF
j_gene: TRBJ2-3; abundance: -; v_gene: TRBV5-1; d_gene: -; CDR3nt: TGCGCCAGCAGCTTTGGGACACAATCAGATACGCAGTATTTT; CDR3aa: CASSFGTQSDTQYF
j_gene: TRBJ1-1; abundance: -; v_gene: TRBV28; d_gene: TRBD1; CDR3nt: TGTGCCAGCAGTTGGGACAGGGTAAGGAACACTGAAGCTTTCTTT; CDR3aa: CASSWDRVRNTEAFF
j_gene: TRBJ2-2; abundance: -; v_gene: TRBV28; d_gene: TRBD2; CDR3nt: TGTGCCAGCAGTCTTCTAGCGGGAGGGGGTGGGGCCGGGGAGCTGTTTTTT; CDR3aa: CASSLLAGGGGAGELFF
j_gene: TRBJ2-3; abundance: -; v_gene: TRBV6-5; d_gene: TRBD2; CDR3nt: TGTGCCAGCAGTTTGCGGGAGGGAACAGGAGCAGATACGCAGTATTTT; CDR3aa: CASSLREGTGADTQYF
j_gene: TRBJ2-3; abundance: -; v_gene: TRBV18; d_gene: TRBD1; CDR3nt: TGTGCCAGCTCACCTGGGACAGGGAGAACAGATACGCAGTATTTT; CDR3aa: CASSPGTGRTDTQYF
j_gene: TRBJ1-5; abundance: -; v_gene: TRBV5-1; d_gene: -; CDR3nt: TGCGCCAGCAGCTTGGATGGCCAGGATATTCAGCCCCAGCATTTT; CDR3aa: CASSLDGQDIQPQHF
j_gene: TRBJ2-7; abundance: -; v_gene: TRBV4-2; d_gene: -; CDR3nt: TGTGCCAGCAGCCAAGAAGAACGGGGGGCCCGGAACGAGCAGTACTTC; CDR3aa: CASSQEERGARNEQYF
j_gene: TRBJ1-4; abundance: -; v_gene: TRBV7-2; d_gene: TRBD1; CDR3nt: TGTGCCAGCAGCAGGACAGGGCGGGGAGAAAAACTGTTTTTT; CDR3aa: CASSRTGRGEKLFF
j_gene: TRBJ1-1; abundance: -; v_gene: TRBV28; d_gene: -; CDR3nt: TGTGCCAGCACCTCTACTGTGTATGAAGCTTTCTTT; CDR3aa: CASTSTVYEAFF
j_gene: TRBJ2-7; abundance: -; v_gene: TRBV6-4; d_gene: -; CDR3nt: TGTGCCAGCAGTAAACAGGGGGGGAGTATTTACGAGCAGTACTTC; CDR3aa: CASSKQGGSIYEQYF
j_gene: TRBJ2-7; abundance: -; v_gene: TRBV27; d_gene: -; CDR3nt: TGTGCCAGCAGAGACACGCTAGGGGACTCCTACGAGCAGTACTTC; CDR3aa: CASRDTLGDSYEQYF
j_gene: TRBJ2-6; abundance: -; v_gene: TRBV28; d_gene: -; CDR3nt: TGTGCCAGCAGCCCTACCCCGGGACACTCAACTCCTGGGGCCAACGTCCTGACTTTC; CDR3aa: CASSPTPGHSTPGANVLTF
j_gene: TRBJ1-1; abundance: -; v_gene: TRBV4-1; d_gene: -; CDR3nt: TGCGCCAGCAGCCAAGATAGGGGCAGTGAAGCTTTCTTT; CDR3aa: CASSQDRGSEAFF
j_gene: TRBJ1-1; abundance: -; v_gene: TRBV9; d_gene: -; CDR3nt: TGTGCCAGCAGCGTAGGTCATTATACAGGCGTGAACACTGAAGCTTTCTTT; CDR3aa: CASSVGHYTGVNTEAFF
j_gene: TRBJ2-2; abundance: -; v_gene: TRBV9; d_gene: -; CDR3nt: TGTGCCAGCAGCGTAGCACAGGATCAACCTGCCGGGGAGCTGTTTTTT; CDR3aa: CASSVAQDQPAGELFF
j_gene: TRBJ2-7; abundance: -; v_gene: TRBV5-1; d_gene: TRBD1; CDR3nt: TGCGCCAGCAGCTCTGGGGACAGGGGCCTCCTCGGGGAGCAGTACTTC; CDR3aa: CASSSGDRGLLGEQYF
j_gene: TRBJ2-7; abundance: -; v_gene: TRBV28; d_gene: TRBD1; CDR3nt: TGTGCCAGCAAGAAGGGGGCTGTCTACGAGCAGTACTTC; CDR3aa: CASKKGAVYEQYF
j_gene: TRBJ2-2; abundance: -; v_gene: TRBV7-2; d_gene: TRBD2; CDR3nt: TGTGCCAGCAGCCCCATTCCGAGGACTAGCCCCGGGGAGCTGTTTTTT; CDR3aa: CASSPIPRTSPGELFF
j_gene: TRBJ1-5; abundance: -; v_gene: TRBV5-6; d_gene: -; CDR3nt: TGTGCCAGCAGCTCCAAGGGGCGTTTGAGCAATCAGCCCCAGCATTTT; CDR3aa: CASSSKGRLSNQPQHF
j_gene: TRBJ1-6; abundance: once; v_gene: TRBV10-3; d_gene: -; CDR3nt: TGTGCCATCAGTGAGCGGGGGGAGGATTCACCCCTCCACTTT; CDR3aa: CAISERGEDSPLHF
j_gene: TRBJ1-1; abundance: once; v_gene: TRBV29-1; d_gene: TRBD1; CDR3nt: TGCAGCGGGGACAGTCTAGATATGGACACTGAAGCTTTCTTT; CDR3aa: CSGDSLDMDTEAFF
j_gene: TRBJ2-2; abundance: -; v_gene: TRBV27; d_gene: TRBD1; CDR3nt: TGTGCCAGCAGAGGGACAGGGAACACCGGGGAGCTGTTTTTT; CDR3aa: CASRGTGNTGELFF
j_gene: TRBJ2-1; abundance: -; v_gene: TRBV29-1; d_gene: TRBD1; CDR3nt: TGCAGCGGTCTGGGACAGGGGGTTGCGAGAGAGCAGTTCTTC; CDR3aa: CSGLGQGVAREQFF